Below, one T cell receptor (beta chain) is given with its context. This clone was seen only once. Its antigen is still unknown. No base quality information exists; no much larger clone differs at one position. This sample is part of a study of siplizumab effects on memory and regulatory T cells (dated by TCRdb to about 2019). For the wider study: The study examined how the anti-CD2 antibody siplizumab affects alloreactive T-cell subsets in allogeneic mixed lymphocyte reactions built from human PBMCs. Overall study outcomes, separate from this receptor: Unstimulated naive T cells appeared to be more diverse than memory T cells, and naive cells seemed to make a substantial contribution to the alloresponse. In reactions with siplizumab, an average of about 62% of mappable alloreactive CD4+ clones were Treg-derived, compared with approximately 29% in control reactions. No functional confirmation was obtained for the suppressive function of proliferating Tregs from siplizumab cultures. About 80-96% of proliferating CD4+ or CD8+ clones could not be given a naive or memory phenotype. The cumulative frequency of alloreactive sequences traceable to unstimulated CD4+ memory T cells was significantly reduced by siplizumab. Because sequences at frequencies below about 10^-5 were poorly captured, only a minor fraction of alloreactive clones could be mapped back to unstimulated subsets.

To prepare the library, the immunoSEQ multiplex PCR assay was applied. The deep sequencing platform assayed 80,000 to 100,000 TCR templates per sample. Genomic DNA extracted from sorted T cells was used for TCRbeta CDR3 sequencing. In the source study's methods: Clonal analysis of TCRbeta CDR3 data was done in the R programming language. Comparing unstimulated samples against CFSE-low samples taken after the reaction was how alloreactive CD4+ and CD8+ clones were defined. Regulatory or non-regulatory origin was assigned to alloreactive CD4+ clones by matching of sequences to sorted unstimulated Treg and non-Treg repertoires. In its TCRdb copy, this immuneACCESS table keeps in-frame sequences only and misses some clones. Where compared with another copy, unresolved V genes explain less than half of these, and the others have no known cause. The V and J calls and clone size come from that table; D and trimming were worked out from the DNA. This sample holds tens of thousands of clones; about 90% were observed only once. The ten most abundant clones make up around 0.3% of the sample.

The V end gives up 8 bases and the J end 5 bases, leaving 11 bases in the junction not matched to a gene. From the cysteine through the phenylalanine, the CDR3 covers 15 amino acids. The entry retains the CDR3 DNA only, 45 bases that are in frame from base 1. CDR1 and CDR2 were assigned from the germline V gene as MGHRA and YSYEKL. In addition, sequencing in three donor pairs included unstimulated CD8+ effector memory subsets alongside CD4+ naive, CD8+ naive, CD8+ TEMRA and CD4+ memory subsets. TCRbeta CDR3 sequencing was performed on sorted unstimulated T cells and on proliferating T cells recovered from mixed lymphocyte reactions. Fresh whole blood from 9 to 10 HLA-typed healthy donors served as the source for isolating PBMCs.

The material sequenced was naive CD8+ T cells sorted from blood. The cell subset or site label for this specimen denotes: unstimulated naive T cells. The sequence links TRBV4-1 to TRBJ2-3, with TRBD2 matching 9 junction bases. The TCR comes from a human donor in good health. Here is the DNA: TGCGCCAGCTCCCCTGGGGCTAGCGGGAAAGATACGCAGTATTTT. This gives the protein CASSPGASGKDTQYF.